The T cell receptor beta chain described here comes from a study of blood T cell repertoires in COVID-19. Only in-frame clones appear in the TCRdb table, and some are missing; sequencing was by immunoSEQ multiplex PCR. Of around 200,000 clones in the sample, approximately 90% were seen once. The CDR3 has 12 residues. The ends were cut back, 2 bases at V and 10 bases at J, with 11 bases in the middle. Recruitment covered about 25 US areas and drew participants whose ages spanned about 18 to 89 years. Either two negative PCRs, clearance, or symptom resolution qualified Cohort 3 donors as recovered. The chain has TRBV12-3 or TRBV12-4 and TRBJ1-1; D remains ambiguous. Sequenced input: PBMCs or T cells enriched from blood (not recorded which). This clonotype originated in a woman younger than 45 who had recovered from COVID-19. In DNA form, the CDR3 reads TGTGCCAGCAGTTTACCCCCAAGGAGAGCTTTCTTT. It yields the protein CASSLPPRRAFF.